This T cell receptor (beta chain) is drawn from a study of T cell responses to AZD1222 COVID-19 vaccine. Repertoires were generated with immunoSEQ multiplex PCR, while TCRdb's copy carries only in-frame clones and drops some. There are under 150,000 clones in the sample, with over 2% held by the top ten. The ends lost 4 bases at V and 0 bases at J; junction bases unmatched: 5. There are 16 residues in the CDR3. The germline CDR1 and CDR2 sequences are LNHDA and SQIVND (reference sequence). As to this clone: Its antigen is not known.

The study, taken as a whole, reports: Samples come after the peak T cell response, not at day 14.

The origin of this receptor is an adult in good health. The gene calls are TRBV19 and TRBJ1-2; 10 bases fit TRBD1. Sequenced: peripheral blood. The CDR3 DNA follows: TGTGCCAGTAGTACGGGACAGGGGAGGACTAACTATGGCTACACCTTC. Residues: CASSTGQGRTNYGYTF.